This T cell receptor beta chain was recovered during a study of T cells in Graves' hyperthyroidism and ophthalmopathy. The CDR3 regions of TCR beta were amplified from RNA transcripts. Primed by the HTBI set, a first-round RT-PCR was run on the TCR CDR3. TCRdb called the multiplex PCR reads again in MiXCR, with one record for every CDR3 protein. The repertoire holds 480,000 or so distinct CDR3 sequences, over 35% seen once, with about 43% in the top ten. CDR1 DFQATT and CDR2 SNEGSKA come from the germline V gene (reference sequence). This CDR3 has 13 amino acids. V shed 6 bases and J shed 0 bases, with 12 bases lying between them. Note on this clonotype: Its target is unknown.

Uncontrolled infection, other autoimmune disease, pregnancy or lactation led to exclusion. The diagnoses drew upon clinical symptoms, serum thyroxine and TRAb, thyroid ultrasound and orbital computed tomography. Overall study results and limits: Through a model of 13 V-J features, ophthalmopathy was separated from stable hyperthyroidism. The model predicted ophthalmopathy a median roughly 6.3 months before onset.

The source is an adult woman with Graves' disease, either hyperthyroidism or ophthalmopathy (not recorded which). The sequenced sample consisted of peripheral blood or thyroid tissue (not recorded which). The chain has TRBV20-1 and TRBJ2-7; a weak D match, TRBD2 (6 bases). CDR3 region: CSACRLDSYEQYF. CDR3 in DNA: TGCAGTGCCTGCCGACTAGACTCCTACGAGCAGTACTTC.